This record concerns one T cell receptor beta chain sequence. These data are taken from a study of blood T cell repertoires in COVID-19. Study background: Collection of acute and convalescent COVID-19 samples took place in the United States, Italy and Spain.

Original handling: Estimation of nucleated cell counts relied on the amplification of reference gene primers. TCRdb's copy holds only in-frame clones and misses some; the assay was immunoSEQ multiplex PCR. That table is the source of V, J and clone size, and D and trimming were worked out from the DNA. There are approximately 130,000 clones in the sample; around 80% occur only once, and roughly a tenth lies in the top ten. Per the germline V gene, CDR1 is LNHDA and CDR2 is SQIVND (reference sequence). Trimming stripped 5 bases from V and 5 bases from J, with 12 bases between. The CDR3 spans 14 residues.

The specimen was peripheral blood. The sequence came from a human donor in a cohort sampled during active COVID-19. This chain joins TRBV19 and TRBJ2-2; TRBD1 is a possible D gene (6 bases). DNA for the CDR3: TGTGCCAGTAGTTTCCAGGGGTGGACCGGGGAGCTGTTTTTT. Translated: CASSFQGWTGELFF.